The clone carrying this T cell receptor (beta chain) occurred a few times. Antigen: not known. TCRdb re-analysed the reads in MiXCR, keeping a single row per CDR3 protein. The table shows a few hundred thousand distinct CDR3 sequences, with around two fifths occurring only once. These data belong to a study of T cell repertoires in cytomegalovirus infection. The wider study: Well-studied HLA-B-restricted epitopes and recently identified HLA-C-restricted epitopes of CMV were both used in the study. It can be stated that public TCR beta signatures indicated CMV infection as well as a matching HLA type. Study conclusions and caveats: Pooled public TCR beta family frequency picked out CMV carriers with the relevant HLA. Dominant in the ex vivo response were TCR beta clonotypes restricted by HLA-C and specific for CMV.

Germline-derived CDR1 and CDR2 are SGHVS and FQNEAQ. Trimming took 3 bases from V and 4 from J; bases not matched to a gene: 8. This CDR3 region has 16 residues. This receptor was identified in a human donor in good health (CMV status not recorded). Some clones in this sample may be carry-over from other donors' samples. The source material was cultured PBMCs, sampled from culture after CMV antigen stimulation. J is TRBJ2-1 and V is TRBV7-8; 8 bases agree with TRBD1. Here the CDR3 reads CASSFQGAARYNEQFF. The CDR3 nucleotides are TGTGCCAGCAGCTTTCAGGGGGCCGCAAGATACAATGAGCAGTTCTTC.